This T cell receptor (beta chain) is drawn from a study of CD8 T cells in ankylosing spondylitis. Study-wide results and limits: Significant enrichment of disease-linked clones was reported in matched ankylosing spondylitis synovial fluid. One TCR beta motif, made up of under ten highly homologous variants, appeared characteristic of ankylosing spondylitis blood.

Preparation of TCR beta libraries was done by quantitative 5'-RACE with molecular barcodes. MiXCR, applied by TCRdb to the 5' RACE reads, yields one record per CDR3 protein. The table has more than 150,000 distinct CDR3 sequences, approximately 18% seen once. This clonotype occurred many times. The antigen is not known. The germline V gene encodes CDR1 MNHEY and CDR2 SVGAGI. V shed 6 bases and J 6 bases; nucleotides not matched to a gene: 8. The CDR3 totals 14 residues. The sequence was collected from a male donor aged 5 to 30 with ankylosing spondylitis or in good health (not recorded which). The sequencing input was blood, either unsorted or a sorted T cell fraction (not recorded which). This chain connects TRBV6-5 to TRBJ1-5; 7 nucleotides match TRBD1. The CDR3 loop reads CASSSRTGAQPQHF. The CDR3 region has the DNA TGTGCCAGCAGCAGTAGGACAGGCGCTCAGCCCCAGCATTTT.